The 27 T cell receptor beta chains presented below share a single source sample, sequenced in a study of blood T cell repertoires in COVID-19. Some clones are missing from TCRdb's copy, which holds only in-frame ones; the method was immunoSEQ multiplex PCR. The data hold about 130,000 clones, with around four fifths observed a single time. Sequenced: PBMCs or T cells enriched from blood (not recorded which). The source of these receptors is a man younger than 45 who had recovered from COVID-19.

V is TRBV29-1 and J is TRBJ2-3, with 7 bases identical to TRBD1. Germline assignment: CDR1 SQVTM and CDR2 ANQGSEA. This CDR3 is built from 16 residues. V was pared by 1 base and J by 4 bases, with 11 bases of the junction left unmatched. CDR3 in amino acids: CSVEGAEGQKPDTQYF. CDR3 coding DNA: TGCAGCGTTGAAGGGGCCGAGGGACAGAAGCCAGATACGCAGTATTTT.

Written as DNA, the CDR3 is TGTGCCAGCAGCCGCGGACAGGGCAGCAATGAGCAGTTCTTC. Translating gives CASSRGQGSNEQFF. This chain connects TRBV9 to TRBJ2-1; 8 bases match TRBD1. The V gene's germline CDR1 is SGDLS and CDR2 YYNGEE. The CDR3 extends over 14 amino acids. V dropped 4 bases and J dropped 6; count of bases not matched to a gene: 6.

This chain connects TRBV21-1 to TRBJ2-3; TRBD2 was called by the table and not checked on the DNA. TRBV21-1 is deemed a pseudogene. The CDR3 is 23 residues long. CDR3 amino acids: CASSKEKTRPLADKEGNTDTQYF. The DNA for the CDR3 is TGTGCCAGCAGCAAAGAAAAGACGAGGCCACTAGCGGATAAAGAAGGGAACACAGATACGCAGTATTTT.

A word on this clone: Additional DNA sequences in this sample encode the identical CDR3. This chain joins TRBV7-9 and TRBJ1-1, with a possible D match to TRBD1 (5 bases). This CDR3 has 12 amino acids. CDR1 is SEHNR and CDR2 is FQNEAQ in the germline V gene (reference sequence). V lost 5 bases to trimming and J lost 4 bases, with 8 bases between them. In DNA, the CDR3 is TGTGCCAGCAGCCCGGGGGGCACTGAAGCTTTCTTT. It yields the protein CASSPGGTEAFF.

This clone was seen just once. The chain employs TRBV19 and TRBJ1-5; no reliable D call. Trimming removed 1 base from V and 7 bases from J, with 14 bases in between. The CDR3 length is 15 residues. The germline gives CDR1 LNHDA, CDR2 SQIVND (reference sequence). For the CDR3, the DNA is TGTGCCAGTAGTATAGCAACCGCTCAGGAACAGCCCCAGCATTTT. Translation gives CASSIATAQEQPQHF. Supplemented by reference TRBV19 and TRBJ1-5, the full variable domain reads DGGITQSPKYLFRKEGQNVTLSCEQNLNHDAMYWYRQDPGQGLRLIYYSQIVNDFQKGDIAEGYSVSREKKESFPLTVTSAQKNPTAFYLCASSIATAQEQPQHFGDGTRLSIL.

The chain is built from TRBV11-2 and TRBJ1-2; D not certain. The CDR3 runs 14 residues. Trimming shortened V by 1 base and J by 4 bases, and 10 bases separated the two germline ends. The germline V gene encodes CDR1 SGHAT and CDR2 FQNNGV. The CDR3 here is CASSLARPGYGYTF. The CDR3 nucleotides are TGTGCCAGCAGCTTAGCCCGCCCAGGCTATGGCTACACCTTC.

V usage is TRBV7-2 and J usage is TRBJ1-1; 7 bases align to TRBD1. The germline CDR1 and CDR2 sequences are SGHTA and FQGNSA. The CDR3 runs 15 residues. The V and J ends lost 5 bases and 3 bases, in that order; junction bases with no gene match: 9. CDR3 sequence reads: CASSPTTGIDTEAFF. CDR3 DNA: TGTGCCAGCAGCCCGACGACAGGGATTGACACTGAAGCTTTCTTT.

This chain links TRBV18 with TRBJ2-5, with a possible D match to TRBD1 (5 bases). Between the trimmed V and J ends, which lost 8 bases and 2 bases, there was a span of 9 bases. Germline V gene data show CDR1 as KGHSH and CDR2 as LQKENI. The CDR3 is 12 residues long. CDR3 loop: CASRDRQETQYF. As DNA, the CDR3 is TGTGCCAGCCGAGACAGACAAGAGACCCAGTACTTC.

CDR3 sequence: CASSLDGVNQPQHF. For the CDR3, the DNA is TGCGCCAGCAGCTTGGACGGGGTTAATCAGCCCCAGCATTTT. This chain connects TRBV5-1 to TRBJ1-5; D call uncertain. Germline-derived CDR1 and CDR2 are SGHRS and YFSETQ. This CDR3 has 14 amino acids. The ends were cut back, 0 bases at V and 4 bases at J, with 8 bases in the middle.

This clone is a singleton in its sample. This chain links TRBV2 with TRBJ1-1; no definite D call. Germline V lookup: CDR1 SNHLY, CDR2 FYNNEI. The CDR3 covers 19 residues. The V and J ends lost 0 bases and 7 bases respectively, with 27 bases between them. For the CDR3, the DNA is TGTGCCAGCAGTGAAGCGCGTTACGCTCAGGTGTTGGGAGGGATTGAAGCTTTCTTT. It specifies CASSEARYAQVLGGIEAFF.

The chain couples TRBV27 to TRBJ1-5, with 7 bases fitting TRBD1. This CDR3 contains 15 residues. CDR1 is MNHEY, CDR2 SMNVEV, per germline (reference sequence). Trimming removed 5 bases from V and 5 bases from J; junction bases left unmatched: 9. The CDR3 nucleotides read TGTGCCAGCAGTCCATTACAGGGGCCCTATCAGCCCCAGCATTTT. This sequence encodes CASSPLQGPYQPQHF.

This clone has just a few counts. The gene calls are TRBV2 and TRBJ1-4; 8 nucleotides agree with TRBD1. The CDR3 extends over 14 amino acids. The junction had 5 bases not matched to a gene; V was cut back by 5 bases and J by 6 bases. Per the germline V gene, CDR1 is SNHLY and CDR2 is FYNNEI. CDR3 DNA sequence: TGTGCCAGCAGTCCACAGGGGGTCCATGAAAAACTGTTTTTT. Protein product: CASSPQGVHEKLFF. Together with reference TRBV2 and TRBJ1-4, the CDR3 gives the full variable domain: EPEVTQTPSHQVTQMGQEVILRCVPISNHLYFYWYRQILGQKVEFLVSFYNNEISEKSEIFDDQFSVERPDGSNFTLKIRSTKLEDSAMYFCASSPQGVHEKLFFGSGTQLSVL.

The chain has TRBV28 and TRBJ1-5; unclear D gene. CDR1 is MDHEN and CDR2 is SYDVKM in the germline V gene. The V end lost 1 base, the J end lost 7 bases, and 5 bases lay between the germline ends. This CDR3 has 12 residues. The chain's CDR3 is CASSLLEQPQHF. The DNA of the CDR3 is TGTGCCAGCAGTTTATTAGAGCAGCCCCAGCATTTT.

The rearrangement joins TRBV3-1 (or the pseudogene TRBV3-2) to TRBJ2-2; tentative D call: TRBD2 (5 bases). Germline values: CDR1 LGHDT, CDR2 YNNKEL (reference sequence). The CDR3 length is 15 residues. The V end was cut by 0 bases, the J end by 6 bases, with 11 bases between. This CDR3 is CASSQEGLAPGELFF. Written as DNA, the CDR3 is TGTGCCAGCAGCCAAGAGGGCCTAGCACCCGGGGAGCTGTTTTTT.

V is TRBV3-1 (or the pseudogene TRBV3-2) and J is TRBJ1-1; tentative D call: TRBD1 (6 bases). Germline assignment: CDR1 LGHDT and CDR2 YNNKEL (reference sequence). V was shortened by 7 bases and J by 1 base, with 10 bases between the two germline ends. The CDR3 runs to 13 residues. CDR3 protein: CASTLGQNTEAFF. The CDR3 DNA reads as TGTGCCAGCACCTTGGGACAGAACACTGAAGCTTTCTTT.

This chain uses TRBV19 with TRBJ1-5; D is unclear. The CDR3 extends over 13 amino acids. The V gene lost 6 bases and the J gene lost 6 bases, with 12 bases spanning the gap. CDR1 is LNHDA and CDR2 is SQIVND in the germline V gene (reference sequence). The CDR3, as DNA: TGTGCCAGTAGCTTCCAACTTGGTCAGCCCCAGCATTTT. Translation gives CASSFQLGQPQHF.

This clone was counted only a few times. The chain links TRBV7-9 to TRBJ1-1, with D perhaps TRBD1 (6 bases). This CDR3 is built from 15 residues. Germline V gene data show CDR1 as SEHNR and CDR2 as FQNEAQ (reference sequence). Trimming cost V 3 bases and J 2 bases, with 13 bases left between them. CDR3 protein: CASSFAQGGNTEAFF. The CDR3 DNA reads as TGTGCCAGCAGCTTTGCCCAAGGGGGAAACACTGAAGCTTTCTTT.

The genes are TRBV7-2 and TRBJ2-7; D gene ambiguous. The germline V gene encodes CDR1 SGHTA and CDR2 FQGNSA. The CDR3 extends over 12 amino acids. Deletions cut 2 bases from V and 3 bases from J, with 5 bases between. The CDR3 reads CASSLYGYEQYF. DNA of the CDR3: TGTGCCAGCAGCTTATACGGCTACGAGCAGTACTTC.

The CDR3: CASSQSRGTATNEKLFF. The CDR3 coding sequence is TGCGCCAGCAGCCAATCCAGGGGGACTGCAACTAATGAAAAACTGTTTTTT. The chain is built from TRBV4-1 and TRBJ1-4; 7 nucleotides line up with TRBD1. There are 17 residues in the CDR3. Germline CDR1 and CDR2: MGHRA and YSYEKL. V shed 2 bases and J 0 bases; nucleotides not matched to a gene: 6.

The chain's CDR3 is CATSRGGEGNSPLHF. The DNA of the CDR3 is TGTGCCACCAGCAGGGGGGGTGAGGGTAATTCACCCCTCCACTTT. V is TRBV15 and J is TRBJ1-6; perhaps TRBD1 as D (5 bases). Germline assignment: CDR1 LNHNV and CDR2 YYDKDF (reference sequence). The CDR3 is 15 residues long. The V and J ends lost 3 bases and 6 bases respectively, with 12 bases between them.

The gene calls are TRBV6-5 and TRBJ1-6; TRBD1 might be the D (5 bases). The CDR3 runs 15 residues. Germline V gene sequence: CDR1 MNHEY, CDR2 SVGAGI. V lost 2 bases and J 5 bases, leaving 10 bases between the germline ends. CDR3 residues: CASSYDRKNNSPLHF. DNA of the CDR3: TGTGCCAGCAGTTACGACAGAAAAAATAATTCACCCCTCCACTTT.

The count of this clone is one. The V gene is TRBV5-4, the J gene TRBJ2-2, with D perhaps TRBD2 (7 bases). The CDR3 spans 16 residues. The V and J ends lost 4 bases and 5 bases respectively, with 18 bases between them. Germline V gene lookup returns CDR1 SGHNT and CDR2 YYREEE (reference sequence). The CDR3 coding sequence is TGTGCCAGCAGCCCCTGGGGAGGGGGGGCTACCGGGGAGCTGTTTTTT. This translates into CASSPWGGGATGELFF. Full variable domain (missing parts from reference TRBV5-4 and TRBJ2-2): ETGVTQSPTHLIKTRGQQVTLRCSSQSGHNTVSWYQQALGQGPQFIFQYYREEENGRGNFPPRFSGLQFPNYSSELNVNALELDDSALYLCASSPWGGGATGELFFGEGSRLTVL.

This clone was seen more than once but under ten times. The chain joins TRBV12-5 to TRBJ1-1; maybe TRBD1 (5 bases). Germline CDR1 LGHNT, CDR2 FRNRAP. V dropped 5 bases and J dropped 0 bases, with 13 bases sitting between them. This CDR3 is built from 15 residues. CDR3 residues: CASGSQEGLNTEAFF. The CDR3 region has the DNA TGTGCTAGTGGTAGCCAGGAGGGGCTGAACACTGAAGCTTTCTTT.

The rearrangement joins TRBV19 to TRBJ2-5, with 7 bases matching TRBD1. Trimming at V came to 4 bases and at J to 5 bases, leaving 19 bases not matched to a gene. There are 18 residues in the CDR3. The V gene's germline CDR1 is LNHDA and CDR2 SQIVND (reference sequence). CDR3 bases: TGTGCCAGTAGTACCGGACAGGAAGTCCCCTCCAAGTTTGAGACCCAGTACTTC. Residues: CASSTGQEVPSKFETQYF.

The genes are TRBV6-5 and TRBJ2-5, with D perhaps TRBD2 (7 bases). The CDR3 covers 14 residues. Between the trimmed V and J ends, which lost 0 bases and 7 bases, there was a span of 12 bases. Looked up from germline, CDR1 is MNHEY and CDR2 is SVGAGI. The chain's CDR3 is CASSYSIGGGTQYF. CDR3 DNA: TGTGCCAGCAGTTACTCGATAGGGGGGGGGACCCAGTACTTC.

The chain joins TRBV7-9 to TRBJ1-6, with unresolved D. V was shortened by 2 bases and J by 4 bases, with 6 bases between the two germline ends. Per the germline V gene, CDR1 is SEHNR and CDR2 is FQNEAQ (reference sequence). This CDR3 has 14 residues. The CDR3, as DNA: TGTGCCAGCAGCTTATCCGCGTATAATTCACCCCTCCACTTT. Its protein is CASSLSAYNSPLHF.

By sample share, this clone is medium-sized. The genes are TRBV15 and TRBJ1-4, with 10 bases that match TRBD1. Germline V gene data show CDR1 as LNHNV and CDR2 as YYDKDF (reference sequence). J was trimmed by 8 bases and V by 5 bases; bases with no gene match: 5. The CDR3 extends over 14 amino acids. This chain's CDR3 is CATSLGQGEEKLFF. The DNA for the CDR3 is TGTGCCACCAGCTTAGGACAGGGGGAGGAAAAACTGTTTTTT.